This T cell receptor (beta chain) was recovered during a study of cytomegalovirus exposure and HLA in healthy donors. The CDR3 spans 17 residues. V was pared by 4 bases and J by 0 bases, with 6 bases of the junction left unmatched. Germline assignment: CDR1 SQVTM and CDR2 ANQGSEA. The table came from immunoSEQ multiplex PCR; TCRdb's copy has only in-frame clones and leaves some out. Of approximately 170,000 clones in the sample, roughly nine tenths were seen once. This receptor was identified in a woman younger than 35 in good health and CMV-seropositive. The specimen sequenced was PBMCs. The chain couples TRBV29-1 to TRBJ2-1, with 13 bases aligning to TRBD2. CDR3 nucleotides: TGCAGCGTTGGGGGACTAGCGGGAAAGAGCTCCTACAATGAGCAGTTCTTC. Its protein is CSVGGLAGKSSYNEQFF.